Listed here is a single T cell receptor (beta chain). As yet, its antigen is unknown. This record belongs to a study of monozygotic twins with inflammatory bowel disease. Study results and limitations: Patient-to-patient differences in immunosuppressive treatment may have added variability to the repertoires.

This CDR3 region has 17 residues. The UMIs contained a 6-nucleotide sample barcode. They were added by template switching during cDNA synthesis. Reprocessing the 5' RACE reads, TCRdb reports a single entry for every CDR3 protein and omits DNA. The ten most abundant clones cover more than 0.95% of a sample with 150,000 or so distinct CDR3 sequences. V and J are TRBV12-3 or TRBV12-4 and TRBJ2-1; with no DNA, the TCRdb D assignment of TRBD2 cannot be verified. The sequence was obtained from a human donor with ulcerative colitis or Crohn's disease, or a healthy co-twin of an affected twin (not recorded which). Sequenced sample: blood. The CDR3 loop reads CASRGGRSKSSYNEQFF.